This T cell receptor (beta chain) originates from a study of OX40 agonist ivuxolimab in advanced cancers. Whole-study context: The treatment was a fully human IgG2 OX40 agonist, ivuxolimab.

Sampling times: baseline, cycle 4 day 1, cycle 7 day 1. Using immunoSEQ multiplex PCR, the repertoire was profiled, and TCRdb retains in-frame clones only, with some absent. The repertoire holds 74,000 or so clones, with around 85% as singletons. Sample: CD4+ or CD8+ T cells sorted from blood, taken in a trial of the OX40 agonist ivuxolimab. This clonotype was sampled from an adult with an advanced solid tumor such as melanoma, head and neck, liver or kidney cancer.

CDR3 bases: TGCGCCAGCAGCTTGGGGTTGACAGCCGGGACTAGCCAAGAGACCCAGTACTTC. It yields the protein CASSLGLTAGTSQETQYF. This chain joins TRBV5-1 and TRBJ2-5, with 8 bases aligning to TRBD2. The germline V gene encodes CDR1 SGHRS and CDR2 YFSETQ. The CDR3 is made up of 18 amino acids. The trim removed 0 bases at V and 1 base at J, leaving 11 bases unmatched.